This passage covers 24 T cell receptor beta chains from one sample sequenced in a study of Tregs in tolerant kidney transplant recipients. Sequenced by immunoSEQ multiplex PCR; TCRdb stores in-frame clones only, minus some. This listing includes 15,000 or so clones. Related graft donors supplied nonmyeloablative bone marrow transplants, and mixed chimerism was transient. Source: CD8+ T cells from blood (PBMCs), taken 6 months after the transplant. The receptor set was obtained from a human patient who received a combined kidney and bone marrow transplant. The graft donor may be the source of some T cells.

For this clone: The observed sequence ends 3 residues before the CDR3 terminus, with the missing tail filled in from the germline J gene. The chain recombines TRBV7-2 with TRBJ1-1, with D tentatively TRBD1 (5 bases). V dropped 1 base and J dropped 7 bases, with 10 bases sitting between them. Looked up from germline, CDR1 is SGHTA and CDR2 is FQGNSA. CDR3 size: 13 residues. The sequenced part of the CDR3 DNA is TGTGCCAGCAGCTTAGAGGGGAGGGTTGAA. This codes for CASSLEGRVE. The entire CDR3 protein reads CASSLEGRVEAFF.

Turning to this clone: The sequence runs out 3 residues before the end of the CDR3; the remainder is reconstructed from the germline J gene. This chain joins TRBV19 and TRBJ2-7; TRBD2 is a possible D gene (6 bases). The germline V and J ends were trimmed by 3 bases and 3 bases, with 15 bases remaining between them. This CDR3 comprises 15 residues. Per the germline V gene, CDR1 is LNHDA and CDR2 is SQIVND (reference sequence). The CDR3 loop reads CASSIAGLGIYEQYF. The CDR3 bases that were read are TGTGCCAGTAGTATCGCGGGACTCGGGATCTACGAG.

As regards this clone: Coverage ceases 3 residues before the CDR3 finishes, and the germline J gene fills in the end. The chain recombines TRBV5-6 with TRBJ2-7; 9 bases match TRBD2. The J segment lost 5 bases and the V segment lost 0 bases, leaving 6 bases of the junction unmatched. The length of the CDR3 is 15 residues. Looked up from germline, CDR1 is SGHDT and CDR2 is YYEEEE. The covered CDR3 bases are TGTGCCAGCAGCTTGGGGCAGCGGGGGGCGGACGAG. It translates to CASSLGQRGADE. The CDR3 as a whole reads CASSLGQRGADEQYF.

Concerning this clone: Coverage ceases 3 residues before the CDR3 finishes, and the germline J gene fills in the end. The chain has TRBV19 and TRBJ2-5, with TRBD2 as a possible D gene (6 bases). Germline CDR1 is LNHDA and CDR2 is SQIVND (reference sequence). The length of the CDR3 is 15 residues. V was clipped by 3 bases and J by 2 bases, with 13 bases between them. Incomplete CDR3 DNA: TGTGCCAGTAGTATCGGTCGGCGGGAACAAGAGACC. This sequence encodes CASSIGRREQET. The whole CDR3 protein reads CASSIGRREQETQYF.

Turning to this clone: The read is 3 residues too short to cover the CDR3 end, so that end is filled in from the germline J gene. The chain has TRBV19 and TRBJ2-3; 14 nucleotides agree with TRBD2. V was pared by 3 bases and J by 1 base, with 3 bases of the junction left unmatched. The CDR3 runs to 17 residues. Germline values: CDR1 LNHDA, CDR2 SQIVND (reference sequence). Incomplete CDR3 DNA: TGTGCCAGTAGTATGGGGACTAGCGGGGGACGCACAGATACG. Translating it yields CASSMGTSGGRTDT. The full CDR3 sequence reads CASSMGTSGGRTDTQYF.

In regard to this clone: Read sequence stops 3 residues before the CDR3 end, and the germline J gene provides the missing end. The chain joins TRBV7-6 to TRBJ2-7; D gene unclear. Between the trimmed V and J ends, which lost 0 bases and 6 bases, there was a span of 6 bases. The CDR3 loop spans 12 amino acids. CDR1 and CDR2 (germline): SGHVS, FNYEAQ. The sequenced CDR3 bases are TGTGCCAGCAGCTTAGCCACATCCGAG. This translates into CASSLATSE. The complete CDR3 sequence is CASSLATSEQYF.

With respect to this clone: The CDR3 goes on 3 residues after the read ends, and that part is filled in from the germline J gene. This same CDR3 is encoded by further DNA sequences in the sample. The chain is built from TRBV6-2 or TRBV6-3 and TRBJ1-2, with no clear D. CDR1 MNHEY and CDR2 SVGEGT come from the germline V gene. This CDR3 spans 13 amino acids. CDR3 protein: CASSYGLVYDYTF. The part of the CDR3 DNA that was read is TGTGCCAGCAGTTATGGACTAGTCTACGAC.

With regard to this clone: Read sequence stops 3 residues before the CDR3 end, and the germline J gene provides the missing end. The V gene is TRBV2, the J gene TRBJ1-5; D gene ambiguous. V shed 4 bases and J shed 0 bases, with 7 bases lying between them. CDR1 is SNHLY and CDR2 is FYNNEI in the germline V gene. CDR3 length: 14 residues. The CDR3 sequence: CASSGGFSNQPQHF. The part of the CDR3 DNA that was read is TGTGCCAGCAGTGGAGGGTTTAGCAATCAGCCC.

Turning to this clone: The CDR3 end falls 3 residues outside the read, so it is completed with the germline J gene. The V and J genes are TRBV19 and TRBJ1-5, with 11 bases matching TRBD1. This CDR3 region has 16 residues. CDR1 is LNHDA and CDR2 is SQIVND in the germline V gene (reference sequence). V lost 3 bases to trimming and J lost 2 bases; unmatched junction nucleotides: 3. CDR3 in amino acids: CASSIPGQGGNQPQHF. The CDR3 bases that were read are TGTGCCAGTAGTATTCCGGGACAGGGGGGCAATCAGCCC.

About this clone: The sequence runs out 3 residues before the end of the CDR3; the remainder is reconstructed from the germline J gene. The chain couples TRBV19 to TRBJ2-5; a weak D match, TRBD1 (5 bases). Deletions cut 3 bases from V and 5 bases from J, with 10 bases between. There are 13 residues in the CDR3. The germline V gene has CDR1 LNHDA and CDR2 SQIVND (reference sequence). The sequenced part of the CDR3 DNA is TGTGCCAGTAGTATTCAGGGAATTGAGACC. Translated: CASSIQGIET. The whole CDR3 sequence is CASSIQGIETQYF.

As for this clone: The read terminates 3 residues before the CDR3 end, so the remaining end is supplied by the germline J gene. This sequence joins TRBV2 and TRBJ2-1; 14 nucleotides match TRBD2. V trimming: 9 bases; J trimming: 6 bases; junction bases outside the gene matches: 4. The CDR3 runs to 14 residues. Germline CDR1 reads SNHLY; CDR2 reads FYNNEI. The DNA read from the CDR3 is TGTGCCAGTATCGGGACTAGCGGGAGCAATGAG. It encodes CASIGTSGSNE. Given in full, the CDR3 is CASIGTSGSNEQFF.

Details on this clone: The CDR3 end lies 3 residues beyond the end of the read and is filled in from the germline J gene. The chain employs TRBV7-2 and TRBJ1-2; D gene ambiguous. CDR1 is SGHTA, CDR2 FQGNSA, per germline. This CDR3 spans 12 amino acids. The DNA read from the CDR3 is TGTGCCAGCAGCCCACGCACAGATACC. This codes for CASSPRTDT. The whole CDR3 protein is CASSPRTDTYTF.

As concerns this clone: Sequencing ends 3 residues short of the CDR3 end; the germline J gene provides the rest. The chain is built from TRBV5-4 and TRBJ2-4; TRBD2 matches at 8 bases. The CDR3 runs 16 residues. J lost 3 bases, V lost 9 bases, and 14 bases had no gene match. Germline V CDR1 and CDR2: SGHNT, YYREEE (reference sequence). This chain's CDR3 is CATGSGGVYGKNIQYF. The CDR3 DNA, read in part, is TGTGCCACCGGGTCCGGGGGGGTTTATGGCAAAAACATT.

Turning to this clone: The read halts 3 residues ahead of the CDR3 end, with the missing end drawn from the germline J gene. V is TRBV19 and J is TRBJ2-1, with D uncertain. The germline CDR1 and CDR2 sequences are LNHDA and SQIVND (reference sequence). There are 13 residues in the CDR3. V was shortened by 3 bases and J by 4 bases, with 7 bases between the two germline ends. The CDR3 is CASSILLYNEQFF. The sequenced CDR3 bases are TGTGCCAGTAGTATCTTACTTTACAATGAG.

Note on this clone: The read is 3 residues too short to cover the CDR3 end, so that end is filled in from the germline J gene. The chain couples TRBV30 to TRBJ2-3, with 8 bases matching TRBD2. CDR3 length: 12 residues. Germline CDR1 and CDR2: GTSNPN and SVGIG (reference sequence). CDR3 sequence: CAWSESGGAQYF. The CDR3 bases that were read are TGTGCCTGGAGTGAAAGCGGGGGTGCG.

A word on this clone: From the germline J gene comes the end of the CDR3, since the read stops 3 residues before it. The chain recombines TRBV2 with TRBJ1-2; no firm D call. Trimming cost V 2 bases and J 4 bases, with 11 bases left between them. Germline V gives CDR1 SNHLY, CDR2 FYNNEI. CDR3 length: 14 amino acids. The part of the CDR3 DNA that was read is TGTGCCAGCAGTGAACCTGAGAGGTCCTATGGC. Amino acid sequence: CASSEPERSYG. The complete CDR3 protein is CASSEPERSYGYTF.

With respect to this clone: The read comes to an end 3 residues before the CDR3 does, leaving the germline J gene to fill in the end. The chain combines TRBV29-1 with TRBJ2-7; 7 nucleotides match TRBD2. The CDR3 sequence is 14 residues long. Trimming at V came to 4 bases and at J to 0 bases, leaving 6 bases not matched to a gene. Per the germline V gene, CDR1 is SQVTM and CDR2 is ANQGSEA. Here the CDR3 reads CSVGGGGSSYEQYF. The sequenced part of the CDR3 DNA is TGCAGCGTTGGAGGCGGGGGTTCCTCCTACGAG.

Turning to this clone: The CDR3 end falls 3 residues outside the read, so it is completed with the germline J gene. The chain uses TRBV20-1 and TRBJ1-2; unclear D gene. The germline V and J ends were trimmed by 7 bases and 0 bases, with 18 bases remaining between them. This CDR3 is built from 15 residues. CDR1 and CDR2 (germline): DFQATT, SNEGSKA (reference sequence). CDR3 DNA (partial): TGCAGTGTACGGCTCCCACGGGGTTCTAACTATGGC. Translated, it gives CSVRLPRGSNYG. The CDR3 in its entirety is CSVRLPRGSNYGYTF.

A word on this clone: The read terminates 3 residues ahead of where the CDR3 ends, so the germline J gene completes it. The J gene is TRBJ2-1, the V gene TRBV7-6; 9 bases are a match to TRBD2. V lost 0 bases, J lost 8 bases, and 2 bases stayed unmatched. The germline CDR1 and CDR2 sequences are SGHVS and FNYEAQ. The CDR3 contains 14 residues. CDR3 DNA (partial): TGTGCCAGCAGCTTAGCTAGCGGGAGTGATGAG. This codes for CASSLASGSDE. The full CDR3 sequence reads CASSLASGSDEQFF.

As for this clone: With the read ending 3 residues before the CDR3 end, the germline J gene is used to fill in that end. The rearrangement uses TRBV19 and TRBJ2-7; 12 bases agree with TRBD1. Germline trimming cut 5 bases from V and 5 bases from J; bases unmatched to any gene: 7. The CDR3 has 15 residues. CDR1 and CDR2 from the germline V gene are LNHDA and SQIVND (reference sequence). This chain's CDR3 is CASSAGTGGRDEQYF. Incomplete CDR3 DNA: TGTGCCAGTAGTGCCGGGACAGGGGGCCGGGACGAG.

Notes on this clone: The read ends 3 residues shy of where the CDR3 ends; the end is completed using the germline J gene. The rearrangement uses TRBV19 and TRBJ2-1; a possible D gene is TRBD1 (5 bases). V was cut by 0 bases and J by 8 bases, with 5 bases left in between. This CDR3 region has 12 residues. Germline values: CDR1 LNHDA, CDR2 SQIVND (reference sequence). Here the CDR3 reads CASSIEGHEQFF. The covered CDR3 bases are TGTGCCAGTAGTATAGAGGGGCATGAG.

As regards this clone: The read ends 3 residues early relative to the CDR3; the germline J gene fills the gap. The chain recombines TRBV7-9 with TRBJ1-2, with D perhaps matching TRBD1 (6 bases). Germline CDR1 and CDR2: SEHNR and FQNEAQ (reference sequence). The CDR3 covers 15 residues. The CDR3 reads CASSSAGGPPYDYTF. The CDR3 bases that were read are TGTGCCAGCAGCTCAGCGGGGGGGCCCCCCTACGAC.

On this clone itself: The read is 3 residues too short to cover the CDR3 end, so that end is filled in from the germline J gene. V and J are TRBV6-2 or TRBV6-3 and TRBJ2-2; D not resolved. Trimming took off 3 bases at V and 6 bases at J, with 8 bases between the two ends. The V gene's germline CDR1 is MNHEY and CDR2 SVGEGT. CDR3 length: 13 amino acids. The covered CDR3 bases are TGTGCCAGCAGTTATTACGGGTCCGGGGAG. It is translated as CASSYYGSGE. The complete CDR3 reads CASSYYGSGELFF.

With regard to this clone: The read stops 3 residues short of the end of the CDR3; the missing end is completed from the germline J gene. The V call is TRBV10-3, the J call TRBJ2-5; tentatively, D is TRBD2 (6 bases). The V end lost 2 bases, the J end lost 5 bases, and 21 bases lay between the germline ends. The CDR3 runs to 17 residues. Per germline, CDR1 ENHRY and CDR2 SYGVKD. The sequenced part of the CDR3 DNA is TGTGCCATCAGTGAGACCTCGGGGGACCCAATGGGCGAGACC. Amino acids: CAISETSGDPMGET. The full CDR3 protein is CAISETSGDPMGETQYF.